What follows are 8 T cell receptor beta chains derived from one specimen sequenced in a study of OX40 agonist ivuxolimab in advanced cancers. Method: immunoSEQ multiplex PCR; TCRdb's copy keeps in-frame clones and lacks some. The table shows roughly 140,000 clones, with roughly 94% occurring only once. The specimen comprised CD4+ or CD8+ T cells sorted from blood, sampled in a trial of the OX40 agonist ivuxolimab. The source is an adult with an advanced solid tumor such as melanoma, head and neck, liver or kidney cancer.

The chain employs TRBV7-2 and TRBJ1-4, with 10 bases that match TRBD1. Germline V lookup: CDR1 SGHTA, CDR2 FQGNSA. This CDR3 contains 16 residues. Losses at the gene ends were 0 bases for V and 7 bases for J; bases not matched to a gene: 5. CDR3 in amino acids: CASSLARQGAGEKLFF. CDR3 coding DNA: TGTGCCAGCAGCTTAGCCCGACAGGGGGCAGGTGAAAAACTGTTTTTT.

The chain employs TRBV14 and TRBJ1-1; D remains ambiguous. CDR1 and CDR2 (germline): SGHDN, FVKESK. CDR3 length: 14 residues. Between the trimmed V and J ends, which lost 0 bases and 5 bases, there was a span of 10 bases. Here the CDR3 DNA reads TGTGCCAGCAGCCAAGACGGGTGGGAGACTGAAGCTTTCTTT. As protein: CASSQDGWETEAFF.

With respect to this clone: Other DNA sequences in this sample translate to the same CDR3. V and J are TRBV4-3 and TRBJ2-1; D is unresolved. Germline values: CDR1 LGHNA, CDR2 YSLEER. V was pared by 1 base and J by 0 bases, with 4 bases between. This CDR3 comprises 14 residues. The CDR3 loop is CASSQVGSYNEQFF. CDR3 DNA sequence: TGCGCCAGCAGCCAAGTGGGCTCCTACAATGAGCAGTTCTTC.

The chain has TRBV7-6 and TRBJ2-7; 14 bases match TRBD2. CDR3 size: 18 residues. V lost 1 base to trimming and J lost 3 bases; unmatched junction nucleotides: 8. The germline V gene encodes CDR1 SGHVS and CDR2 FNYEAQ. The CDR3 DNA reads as TGTGCCAGCAGCTTAGAGACTAGCGGGAGGGCTAACTACTACGAGCAGTACTTC. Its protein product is CASSLETSGRANYYEQYF.

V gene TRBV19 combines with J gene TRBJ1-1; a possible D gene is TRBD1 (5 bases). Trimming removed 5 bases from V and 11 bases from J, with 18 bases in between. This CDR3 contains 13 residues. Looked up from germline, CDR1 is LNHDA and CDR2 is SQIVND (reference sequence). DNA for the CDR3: TGTGCCAGTAGTCTACCTGGGGGGTCTCGGGCTTTCTTT. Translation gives CASSLPGGSRAFF. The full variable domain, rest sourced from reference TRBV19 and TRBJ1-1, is DGGITQSPKYLFRKEGQNVTLSCEQNLNHDAMYWYRQDPGQGLRLIYYSQIVNDFQKGDIAEGYSVSREKKESFPLTVTSAQKNPTAFYLCASSLPGGSRAFFGQGTRLTVV.

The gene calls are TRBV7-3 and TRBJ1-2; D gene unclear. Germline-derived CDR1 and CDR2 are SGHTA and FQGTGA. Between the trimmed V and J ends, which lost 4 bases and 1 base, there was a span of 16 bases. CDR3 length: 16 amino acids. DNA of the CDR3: TGTGCCAGCAGCTCCTTTCCCCTCAGTAATAACTATGGCTACACCTTC. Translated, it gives CASSSFPLSNNYGYTF.

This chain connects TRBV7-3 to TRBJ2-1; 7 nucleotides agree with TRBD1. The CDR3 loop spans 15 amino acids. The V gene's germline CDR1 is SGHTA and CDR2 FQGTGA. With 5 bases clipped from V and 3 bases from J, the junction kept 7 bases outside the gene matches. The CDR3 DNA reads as TGTGCCAGCAGCATTTCCCGGGACAGCTACAATGAGCAGTTCTTC. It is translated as CASSISRDSYNEQFF.

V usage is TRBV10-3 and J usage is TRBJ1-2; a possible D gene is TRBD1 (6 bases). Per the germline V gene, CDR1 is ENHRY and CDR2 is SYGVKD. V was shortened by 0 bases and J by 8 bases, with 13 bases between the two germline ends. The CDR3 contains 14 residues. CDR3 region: CAISESGQGYGYTF. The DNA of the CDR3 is TGTGCCATCAGTGAGTCGGGGCAGGGGTACGGCTACACCTTC.